This is a list of T cell receptor beta chains from one sample in a study of OX40 agonist ivuxolimab in advanced cancers. TCRdb's copy holds only in-frame clones and misses some; the assay was immunoSEQ multiplex PCR. Here the sample spans around 64,000 clones, about 80% being singletons. Source: CD4+ or CD8+ T cells sorted from blood, taken in a trial of the OX40 agonist ivuxolimab. The origin of the receptors is an adult with an advanced solid tumor such as melanoma, head and neck, liver or kidney cancer. CDR3s include the opening cysteine and the closing phenylalanine or tryptophan. The order of the fields is V gene, J gene, D gene, clone size, CDR3 protein, CDR3 DNA. D genes are given only for firm matches. Size values are once, few and many counts, or a class for expanded clones, and some rows have none.

TRBV5-4	TRBJ2-2	NA	NA	CASSLTGWNTGELFF	TGTGCCAGCAGCCTGACTGGCTGGAACACCGGGGAGCTGTTTTTT
TRBV19	TRBJ2-7	NA	medium-sized	CASSTEPRAGEQYF	TGTGCCAGTAGCACGGAACCCAGGGCGGGCGAGCAGTACTTC
TRBV6-5	TRBJ1-1	TRBD1	NA	CASSSAGQRGTEAFF	TGTGCCAGCAGTTCCGCGGGACAGCGTGGAACTGAAGCTTTCTTT
TRBV6-5	TRBJ2-2	TRBD1	NA	CASSYSDRGPTGELFF	TGTGCCAGCAGTTACTCCGACAGGGGGCCGACCGGGGAGCTGTTTTTT
TRBV6-5	TRBJ1-6	NA	NA	CASRPGVNSPLHF	TGTGCCAGCAGACCAGGGGTAAATTCACCCCTCCACTTT
TRBV5-1	TRBJ1-1	NA	NA	CASGQGGTEAFF	TGCGCCAGCGGGCAGGGAGGCACTGAAGCTTTCTTT
TRBV7-2	TRBJ1-1	NA	NA	CASSLDGGGTEAFF	TGTGCCAGCAGCTTAGATGGGGGGGGAACTGAAGCTTTCTTT
TRBV9	TRBJ2-2	NA	NA	CASSVGRDTGELFF	TGTGCCAGCAGCGTAGGTAGAGACACCGGGGAGCTGTTTTTT
TRBV7-9	TRBJ2-1	NA	NA	CASSLDGGSYNEQFF	TGTGCCAGCAGCTTAGACGGGGGCTCCTACAATGAGCAGTTCTTC
TRBV29-1	TRBJ2-3	NA	NA	CSVEAQGTDTQYF	TGCAGCGTTGAGGCACAGGGAACAGATACGCAGTATTTT
TRBV7-3	TRBJ2-3	NA	NA	CASSLSGYGTDTQYF	TGTGCCAGCAGCTTAAGTGGTTACGGCACAGATACGCAGTATTTT
TRBV7-2	TRBJ2-2	TRBD1	NA	CASSVQGAPNTGELFF	TGTGCCAGCAGCGTTCAGGGGGCCCCGAACACCGGGGAGCTGTTTTTT
TRBV7-2	TRBJ2-7	TRBD1	NA	CASSLEGWGQGWYEQYF	TGTGCCAGCAGCTTAGAAGGATGGGGACAGGGATGGTACGAGCAGTACTTC
TRBV30	TRBJ1-5	TRBD1	few	CAWSAQGNQPQHF	TGTGCCTGGAGTGCACAGGGGAATCAGCCCCAGCATTTT
TRBV21-1	TRBJ1-6	NA	few	CASSKKGQGYGSPLHF	TGTGCCAGCAGCAAAAAAGGACAGGGGTACGGATCACCCCTCCACTTT
TRBV4-2	TRBJ2-7	NA	once	CASSQGAGGAAYEQYF	TGTGCCAGCAGCCAAGGGGCCGGCGGGGCAGCCTACGAGCAGTACTTC
TRBV4-1	TRBJ2-1	TRBD1	NA	CASSLVDRGNEQFF	TGCGCCAGCAGCCTAGTGGACAGGGGCAATGAGCAGTTCTTC
TRBV4-3	TRBJ2-3	TRBD1	once	CASSQDWRTGGTDTQYF	TGCGCCAGCAGCCAAGATTGGAGGACAGGGGGCACAGATACGCAGTATTTT
TRBV19	TRBJ2-5	NA	NA	CASSIQGAQETQYF	TGTGCCAGTAGTATACAGGGTGCCCAAGAGACCCAGTACTTC
TRBV11-2	TRBJ2-7	TRBD2	NA	CASSLESGIYSYEQYF	TGTGCCAGCAGCTTGGAGAGCGGGATATACTCCTACGAGCAGTACTTC
TRBV2	TRBJ1-3	NA	once	CASSDWWPGNTIYF	TGTGCCAGCAGTGACTGGTGGCCTGGAAACACCATATATTTT
TRBV19	TRBJ2-3	TRBD1	NA	CASSRADRVGTDTQYF	TGTGCCAGTAGTAGGGCGGACAGGGTGGGCACAGATACGCAGTATTTT
TRBV11-2	TRBJ1-2	TRBD1	few	CASSFGTGKGYTF	TGTGCCAGCAGCTTCGGGACAGGGAAGGGCTACACCTTC
TRBV2	TRBJ1-2	NA	NA	CASTEDVGYTF	TGTGCCAGCACCGAAGACGTCGGCTACACCTTC
TRBV5-4	TRBJ2-7	TRBD2	NA	CASSPGLAGGISSYEQYF	TGTGCCAGCAGCCCGGGACTAGCGGGGGGAATTAGCTCCTACGAGCAGTACTTC
TRBV7-2	TRBJ1-1	NA	NA	CASSLWGKNTEAFF	TGTGCCAGCAGCTTATGGGGGAAGAACACTGAAGCTTTCTTT
TRBV2	TRBJ2-7	NA	NA	CASSYRDTAEQYF	TGTGCCAGCAGTTATCGGGATACAGCCGAGCAGTACTTC
TRBV5-1	TRBJ2-1	TRBD2	NA	CASSLFLLAGATGEQFF	TGCGCCAGCAGCTTGTTCCTACTAGCGGGGGCGACGGGTGAGCAGTTCTTC
TRBV6-6	TRBJ1-2	NA	few	CASSKGGDYGYTF	TGTGCCAGCAGTAAGGGGGGAGACTATGGCTACACCTTC
TRBV27	TRBJ2-1	NA	NA	CASSFGGGPPAYNEQFF	TGTGCCAGCAGTTTTGGTGGCGGGCCCCCCGCCTACAATGAGCAGTTCTTC
TRBV2	TRBJ1-2	NA	once	CASMKGGSYYGYTF	TGTGCCAGCATGAAAGGGGGTTCCTACTATGGCTACACCTTC
TRBV4-2	TRBJ1-4	NA	once	CASSQDWGPREKLFF	TGTGCCAGCAGCCAAGATTGGGGTCCTCGAGAAAAACTGTTTTTT
TRBV2	TRBJ2-7	TRBD1	NA	CASSVLGQRSSYEQYF	TGTGCCAGCAGTGTTTTGGGACAGAGGAGCTCCTACGAGCAGTACTTC
TRBV14	TRBJ2-7	NA	NA	CASSPGLYEQYF	TGTGCCAGCAGCCCCGGGTTGTACGAGCAGTACTTC
TRBV19	TRBJ1-1	NA	NA	CASVIEGSTTEAFF	TGTGCCAGTGTTATCGAGGGGTCAACAACTGAAGCTTTCTTT
TRBV18	TRBJ2-3	NA	once	CASSPISSGLGTDTQYF	TGTGCCAGCTCACCAATTTCGTCGGGGCTAGGCACAGATACGCAGTATTTT
TRBV30	TRBJ1-3	NA	once	CASRTGVGRNTIYF	TGTGCCTCCAGGACGGGGGTTGGGAGAAACACCATATATTTT
TRBV27	TRBJ1-3	NA	NA	CASSSSISGNTIYF	TGTGCCAGCAGTTCCTCAATCTCTGGAAACACCATATATTTT
TRBV9	TRBJ2-3	TRBD2	NA	CASSASGGRTDTQYF	TGTGCCAGCAGCGCTAGCGGGGGACGCACAGATACGCAGTATTTT